The rows below give T cell receptor beta chains drawn from one sample of a study of Tregs in tolerant kidney transplant recipients. Here immunoSEQ multiplex PCR was the method, and the copy in TCRdb shows in-frame clones only, minus some. The sample has roughly 2,700 clones; 41% are singletons. Antigen specificity for these receptors is unknown. Sequenced material: Tregs from blood grown in culture. The receptors derive from a human donor in good health. Both conserved end residues are part of each CDR3. Each record gives: CDR3 DNA, CDR3 protein, D gene, V gene, CDR3 length, J gene, clone size. A D gene is named only where the DNA matches it firmly. Clone size is stated in some rows and not others, as once, few, many or a class when expanded.

cdr3_nt: TGTGCCAGCTCACCGAGACAGGGCTATGGGGCCAACGTCCTGACTTTC; cdr3_aa: CASSPRQGYGANVLTF; d_call: TRBD1; v_call: TRBV18; cdr3_length: 16; j_call: TRBJ2-6; clone_size: -
cdr3_nt: TGCGCCAGCAGCTTGGATTCGGGATTGAACACCGGGGAGCTGTTTTTT; cdr3_aa: CASSLDSGLNTGELFF; d_call: -; v_call: TRBV5-1; cdr3_length: 16; j_call: TRBJ2-2; clone_size: medium-sized
cdr3_nt: TGTGCCAGCAGATCTTCAGGGGGTAGCGGTGGCTACACCTTC; cdr3_aa: CASRSSGGSGGYTF; d_call: TRBD1; v_call: TRBV6-5; cdr3_length: 14; j_call: TRBJ1-2; clone_size: -
cdr3_nt: TGTGCCAGCAGCTTAGGACTAGCGGCCTTAGCCGGGGAGCTGTTTTTT; cdr3_aa: CASSLGLAALAGELFF; d_call: TRBD2; v_call: TRBV7-6; cdr3_length: 16; j_call: TRBJ2-2; clone_size: -
cdr3_nt: TGCGCCAGCAGCGGGAGCGGGGGGCCAATCGACAATGAGCAGTTCTTC; cdr3_aa: CASSGSGGPIDNEQFF; d_call: TRBD2; v_call: TRBV5-1; cdr3_length: 16; j_call: TRBJ2-1; clone_size: medium-sized
cdr3_nt: TGCGCCAGCAGCACGGGACTAGCGAGTTCCTACGAGCAGTACTTC; cdr3_aa: CASSTGLASSYEQYF; d_call: TRBD2; v_call: TRBV5-1; cdr3_length: 15; j_call: TRBJ2-7; clone_size: -
cdr3_nt: TGTGCCAGCAGCTCCAGGTTGAACACTGAAGCTTTCTTT; cdr3_aa: CASSSRLNTEAFF; d_call: -; v_call: TRBV28; cdr3_length: 13; j_call: TRBJ1-1; clone_size: medium-sized
cdr3_nt: TGTGCCAGCAGTTACCAACTAGTATCCCTCACAGATACGCAGTATTTT; cdr3_aa: CASSYQLVSLTDTQYF; d_call: -; v_call: TRBV6-6; cdr3_length: 16; j_call: TRBJ2-3; clone_size: medium-sized
cdr3_nt: TGTGCCAGCAGTGTTGTAAAGCTAGTCGACACTGAAGCTTTCTTT; cdr3_aa: CASSVVKLVDTEAFF; d_call: -; v_call: TRBV6-1; cdr3_length: 15; j_call: TRBJ1-1; clone_size: -
cdr3_nt: TGTGCCAGCAGCTCATTGGGAGGGGGTACCAATGAGCAGTTCTTC; cdr3_aa: CASSSLGGGTNEQFF; d_call: -; v_call: TRBV11-3; cdr3_length: 15; j_call: TRBJ2-1; clone_size: few
cdr3_nt: TGCGCCAGCAGCTTGGGCCGGGGATGGAGGACAGATACGCAGTATTTT; cdr3_aa: CASSLGRGWRTDTQYF; d_call: -; v_call: TRBV5-1; cdr3_length: 16; j_call: TRBJ2-3; clone_size: -
cdr3_nt: TGTGCCAGCAGCTTGGGATTAGGACAGAACACCGGGGAGCTGTTTTTT; cdr3_aa: CASSLGLGQNTGELFF; d_call: -; v_call: TRBV5-6; cdr3_length: 16; j_call: TRBJ2-2; clone_size: medium-sized
cdr3_nt: TGTGCCAGCAGCTTAGTATGGGGGAGACAAGAGACCCAGTACTTC; cdr3_aa: CASSLVWGRQETQYF; d_call: -; v_call: TRBV11-1; cdr3_length: 15; j_call: TRBJ2-5; clone_size: few
cdr3_nt: TGTGCCAGCTCAGAACAGGGCCCCATCAATGAGCAGTTCTTC; cdr3_aa: CASSEQGPINEQFF; d_call: -; v_call: TRBV18; cdr3_length: 14; j_call: TRBJ2-1; clone_size: medium-sized
cdr3_nt: TGTGCCAGCAGTCAATACAGTAATTCACCCCTCCACTTT; cdr3_aa: CASSQYSNSPLHF; d_call: -; v_call: TRBV6-5; cdr3_length: 13; j_call: TRBJ1-6; clone_size: few
cdr3_nt: TGTGCCAGCAGCCCGGGCAGGGCCAGTGGCTACACCTTC; cdr3_aa: CASSPGRASGYTF; d_call: -; v_call: TRBV6-5; cdr3_length: 13; j_call: TRBJ1-2; clone_size: -
cdr3_nt: TGTGCCAGTAGTGCGAGGACTAGCGGGATCGGCACAGATACGCAGTATTTT; cdr3_aa: CASSARTSGIGTDTQYF; d_call: TRBD2; v_call: TRBV19; cdr3_length: 17; j_call: TRBJ2-3; clone_size: -
cdr3_nt: TGTGCCAGCAGCTTCTCTCCTGGGATAGGCTACACCTTC; cdr3_aa: CASSFSPGIGYTF; d_call: -; v_call: TRBV9; cdr3_length: 13; j_call: TRBJ1-2; clone_size: medium-sized
cdr3_nt: TGCGCCAGCAGCTTGGGGGGGTACAGGGCCACAGATACGCAGTATTTT; cdr3_aa: CASSLGGYRATDTQYF; d_call: -; v_call: TRBV5-1; cdr3_length: 16; j_call: TRBJ2-3; clone_size: few
cdr3_nt: TGTGCCAGCTCACCAGGTGACAGGGGGCTATCTTACGAGCAGTACTTC; cdr3_aa: CASSPGDRGLSYEQYF; d_call: TRBD1; v_call: TRBV18; cdr3_length: 16; j_call: TRBJ2-7; clone_size: medium-sized
cdr3_nt: TGTGCCAGTAGTATTACTACAGGTCTCCCTGAAGCTTTCTTT; cdr3_aa: CASSITTGLPEAFF; d_call: -; v_call: TRBV19; cdr3_length: 14; j_call: TRBJ1-1; clone_size: -
cdr3_nt: TGTGCCAGCAGTGAAACCGGGACTAGCGGCTACGAGCAGTACTTC; cdr3_aa: CASSETGTSGYEQYF; d_call: TRBD2; v_call: TRBV9; cdr3_length: 15; j_call: TRBJ2-7; clone_size: few
cdr3_nt: TGTGCCAGCTCACGCTCGACAGGAAGGGGCACAAATGAGCAGTTCTTC; cdr3_aa: CASSRSTGRGTNEQFF; d_call: -; v_call: TRBV18; cdr3_length: 16; j_call: TRBJ2-1; clone_size: few
cdr3_nt: TGTGCCAGCATGAGGACAGGGTTTGGCCAAGAGACCCAGTACTTC; cdr3_aa: CASMRTGFGQETQYF; d_call: TRBD1; v_call: TRBV2; cdr3_length: 15; j_call: TRBJ2-5; clone_size: -
cdr3_nt: TGTGCCAGCAGCCGGGCCGAAAGGAATCAGCCCCAGCATTTT; cdr3_aa: CASSRAERNQPQHF; d_call: -; v_call: TRBV6-5; cdr3_length: 14; j_call: TRBJ1-5; clone_size: -
cdr3_nt: TGTGCCAGCAGCCCCCCGGGTGGATTGGGTGAAAAACTGTTTTTT; cdr3_aa: CASSPPGGLGEKLFF; d_call: -; v_call: TRBV9; cdr3_length: 15; j_call: TRBJ1-4; clone_size: few
cdr3_nt: TGCGCCAGCAGCTTGCAAAACAGGCCGGGTACGCAGTATTTT; cdr3_aa: CASSLQNRPGTQYF; d_call: -; v_call: TRBV5-1; cdr3_length: 14; j_call: TRBJ2-3; clone_size: -
cdr3_nt: TGTGCCAGCAGTGCTCTAGGAGGTGAGGCCCTCCACTTT; cdr3_aa: CASSALGGEALHF; d_call: -; v_call: TRBV6-6; cdr3_length: 13; j_call: TRBJ1-6; clone_size: -
cdr3_nt: TGTGCCAGCAGCCAAGCTGCCAGGGGGTTGGGGGGCAATCAGCCCCAGCATTTT; cdr3_aa: CASSQAARGLGGNQPQHF; d_call: TRBD1; v_call: TRBV4-2; cdr3_length: 18; j_call: TRBJ1-5; clone_size: -
cdr3_nt: TGTGCCGTCCGGACAGGGGGCCTCCGGGAGCAGTACTTC; cdr3_aa: CAVRTGGLREQYF; d_call: TRBD1; v_call: TRBV6-6; cdr3_length: 13; j_call: TRBJ2-7; clone_size: -
cdr3_nt: TGCGCCAGCAGCCCCACAGGGAACGGGGAAAAACTGTTTTTT; cdr3_aa: CASSPTGNGEKLFF; d_call: -; v_call: TRBV5-1; cdr3_length: 14; j_call: TRBJ1-4; clone_size: -
cdr3_nt: TGTGCCAGCGAGCGGGGGGGTACCTACAATGAGCAGTTCTTC; cdr3_aa: CASERGGTYNEQFF; d_call: TRBD2; v_call: TRBV6-1; cdr3_length: 14; j_call: TRBJ2-1; clone_size: -
cdr3_nt: TGTGCCAGCAGCCGGACAGGGCAGGAGACCCAGTACTTC; cdr3_aa: CASSRTGQETQYF; d_call: TRBD1; v_call: TRBV7-9; cdr3_length: 13; j_call: TRBJ2-5; clone_size: -
cdr3_nt: TGTGCCAGCAGTCTCCTGGGGAGGGGCTCCTACGAGCAGTACTTC; cdr3_aa: CASSLLGRGSYEQYF; d_call: TRBD2; v_call: TRBV6-5; cdr3_length: 15; j_call: TRBJ2-7; clone_size: -
cdr3_nt: TGTGCCAGCAGCTTGGGAAGGCAGAAAGAGACCCAGTACTTC; cdr3_aa: CASSLGRQKETQYF; d_call: -; v_call: TRBV5-4; cdr3_length: 14; j_call: TRBJ2-5; clone_size: few
cdr3_nt: TGTGCCAGCAGGACAGGGCCCCTCTACGAGCAGTACTTC; cdr3_aa: CASRTGPLYEQYF; d_call: TRBD1; v_call: TRBV6-5; cdr3_length: 13; j_call: TRBJ2-7; clone_size: -
cdr3_nt: TGTGCCACCAGGGGGGGAGGGAATAGCAATCAGCCCCAGCATTTT; cdr3_aa: CATRGGGNSNQPQHF; d_call: -; v_call: TRBV15; cdr3_length: 15; j_call: TRBJ1-5; clone_size: few
cdr3_nt: TGTGCCAGCAGTCCCCGACAGGGGGTTCGAAACACCATATATTTT; cdr3_aa: CASSPRQGVRNTIYF; d_call: TRBD1; v_call: TRBV6-6; cdr3_length: 15; j_call: TRBJ1-3; clone_size: -
cdr3_nt: TGTGCCAGTAGTGCCGGACAGTGGTATGGCTACACCTTC; cdr3_aa: CASSAGQWYGYTF; d_call: -; v_call: TRBV19; cdr3_length: 13; j_call: TRBJ1-2; clone_size: few
cdr3_nt: TGTGCCAGCAGCTTGGGGACCGGGACAGGGAGGTACGAGCAGTACTTC; cdr3_aa: CASSLGTGTGRYEQYF; d_call: TRBD1; v_call: TRBV5-4; cdr3_length: 16; j_call: TRBJ2-7; clone_size: large
cdr3_nt: TGCGCCAGCAGCCAAGATAGAACTAGCGGGAGGGTGAATACGCAGTATTTT; cdr3_aa: CASSQDRTSGRVNTQYF; d_call: TRBD2; v_call: TRBV4-1; cdr3_length: 17; j_call: TRBJ2-3; clone_size: few
cdr3_nt: TGCGCCAGCAGCTTGCGACAGGGGCACACTGAAGCTTTCTTT; cdr3_aa: CASSLRQGHTEAFF; d_call: TRBD1; v_call: TRBV5-1; cdr3_length: 14; j_call: TRBJ1-1; clone_size: -
cdr3_nt: TGTGCCAGCAGCCAAGAAGGCGGGAGCGCCTACGAGCAGTACTTC; cdr3_aa: CASSQEGGSAYEQYF; d_call: TRBD2; v_call: TRBV4-2; cdr3_length: 15; j_call: TRBJ2-7; clone_size: medium-sized
cdr3_nt: TGTGCCAGCAGACCTACGCTAAGGGGACCCCAGCATTTT; cdr3_aa: CASRPTLRGPQHF; d_call: -; v_call: TRBV6-6; cdr3_length: 13; j_call: TRBJ1-5; clone_size: -
cdr3_nt: TGCAGTGCTCTACAGAACACTGAAGCTTTCTTT; cdr3_aa: CSALQNTEAFF; d_call: -; v_call: TRBV20-1; cdr3_length: 11; j_call: TRBJ1-1; clone_size: large
cdr3_nt: TGTGCCAGCAGTTACGGGGGAGTAGCGAACACCGGGGAGCTGTTTTTT; cdr3_aa: CASSYGGVANTGELFF; d_call: -; v_call: TRBV6-5; cdr3_length: 16; j_call: TRBJ2-2; clone_size: -
cdr3_nt: TGTGCCAGCAGTGAAGCGCATGGACAGGGGGTCTACGAGCAGTACTTC; cdr3_aa: CASSEAHGQGVYEQYF; d_call: TRBD1; v_call: TRBV2; cdr3_length: 16; j_call: TRBJ2-7; clone_size: few
cdr3_nt: TGTGCCAGTAGTATCGCGGCGAACTATGGCTACACCTTC; cdr3_aa: CASSIAANYGYTF; d_call: -; v_call: TRBV19; cdr3_length: 13; j_call: TRBJ1-2; clone_size: once
cdr3_nt: TGTGCCAGCAGTTACCGGGGGACAGGGGGTACCGGGGAGCTGTTTTTT; cdr3_aa: CASSYRGTGGTGELFF; d_call: TRBD1; v_call: TRBV6-5; cdr3_length: 16; j_call: TRBJ2-2; clone_size: once
cdr3_nt: TGTGCCAGCTCGCCACAGGTCGCCCTAGCCAAAAACATTCAGTACTTC; cdr3_aa: CASSPQVALAKNIQYF; d_call: -; v_call: TRBV18; cdr3_length: 16; j_call: TRBJ2-4; clone_size: -
cdr3_nt: TGTGCCAGCAGGAAGGGATCTATGAACACTGAAGCTTTCTTT; cdr3_aa: CASRKGSMNTEAFF; d_call: -; v_call: TRBV6-5; cdr3_length: 14; j_call: TRBJ1-1; clone_size: -
cdr3_nt: TGTGCCAGCTCGTTATCGGGAGCGGGGACTGAAGCTTTCTTT; cdr3_aa: CASSLSGAGTEAFF; d_call: -; v_call: TRBV18; cdr3_length: 14; j_call: TRBJ1-1; clone_size: -
cdr3_nt: TGCGCCAGCAGCGACCGCACGGGAGTTTATGGCTACACCTTC; cdr3_aa: CASSDRTGVYGYTF; d_call: -; v_call: TRBV5-1; cdr3_length: 14; j_call: TRBJ1-2; clone_size: few
cdr3_nt: TGTGCCAGCAGACAGGGGCACACTGAAGCTTTCTTT; cdr3_aa: CASRQGHTEAFF; d_call: TRBD1; v_call: TRBV6-5; cdr3_length: 12; j_call: TRBJ1-1; clone_size: -
cdr3_nt: TGTGCCAGCAGCACCACAGGGTACTCTGGAAACACCATATATTTT; cdr3_aa: CASSTTGYSGNTIYF; d_call: -; v_call: TRBV9; cdr3_length: 15; j_call: TRBJ1-3; clone_size: -
cdr3_nt: TGTGCCAGTAGTATAGTAGCGGGAGAGGGCTACGAGCAGTACTTC; cdr3_aa: CASSIVAGEGYEQYF; d_call: TRBD2; v_call: TRBV19; cdr3_length: 15; j_call: TRBJ2-7; clone_size: few
cdr3_nt: TGTGCCACCAGCAGAGATCCTGGGGGATACAATGAGCAGTTCTTC; cdr3_aa: CATSRDPGGYNEQFF; d_call: -; v_call: TRBV15; cdr3_length: 15; j_call: TRBJ2-1; clone_size: -
cdr3_nt: TGTGCCATCAGTGAGGGCCAACACTTAAGCGAGCAGTACTTC; cdr3_aa: CAISEGQHLSEQYF; d_call: -; v_call: TRBV10-3; cdr3_length: 14; j_call: TRBJ2-7; clone_size: -
cdr3_nt: TGTGCCAGCAGCCCCCAAGGCGGGGGGGGGTACGAGCAGTACTTC; cdr3_aa: CASSPQGGGGYEQYF; d_call: TRBD2; v_call: TRBV7-3; cdr3_length: 15; j_call: TRBJ2-7; clone_size: once